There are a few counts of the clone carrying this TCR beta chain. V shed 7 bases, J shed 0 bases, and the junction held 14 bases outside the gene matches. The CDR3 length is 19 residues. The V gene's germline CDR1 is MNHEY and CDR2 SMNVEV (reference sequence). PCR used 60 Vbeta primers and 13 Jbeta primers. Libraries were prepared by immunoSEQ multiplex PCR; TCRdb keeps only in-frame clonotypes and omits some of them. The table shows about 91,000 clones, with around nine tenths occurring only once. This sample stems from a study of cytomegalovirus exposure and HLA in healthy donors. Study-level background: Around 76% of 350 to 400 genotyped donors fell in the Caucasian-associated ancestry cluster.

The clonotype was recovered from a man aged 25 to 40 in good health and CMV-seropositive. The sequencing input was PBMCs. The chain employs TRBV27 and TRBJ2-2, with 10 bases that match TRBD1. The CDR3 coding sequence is TGTGCCAGCAACCGAGGCGGGGACAGGGGCCGACCGAACACCGGGGAGCTGTTTTTT. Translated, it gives CASNRGGDRGRPNTGELFF.